The rows below give T cell receptor beta chains drawn from one sample of a study of beta chain features in type 1 diabetes. Using immunoSEQ multiplex PCR, the repertoire was profiled, and TCRdb retains in-frame clones only, with some absent. This table holds hundreds of thousands of clones, under 15% found once. The sample consisted of naive CD4+ T cells from blood. The receptors were sampled from a man between 18 and 35 years old with type 1 diabetes. Both conserved end residues are part of each CDR3.

V gene	J gene	CDR3 protein
TRBV9	TRBJ2-3	CASSPVGTDTQYF
TRBV7-2	TRBJ2-7	CASRTSGKSYEQYF
TRBV30	TRBJ2-5	CAWSLAGGLFKTQYF
TRBV4-2	TRBJ1-4	CASSQEGLEKLFF
TRBV4-2	TRBJ1-2	CASSQDYSTGDGYTF
TRBV5-4	TRBJ1-4	CASSSRTQGSEKLFF
TRBV4-2	TRBJ2-5	CASSLGQSTETQYF
TRBV5-4	TRBJ2-5	CASTIAGGDQETQYF
TRBV9	TRBJ2-6	CASSPESGANVLTF
TRBV30	TRBJ2-1	CAWGPSSYNEQFF
TRBV30	TRBJ2-7	CAWSELQGRSYEQYF
TRBV19	TRBJ2-7	CASSTTGTGVIDEQYF
TRBV7-2	TRBJ1-1	CASSRYNTEAFF
TRBV6-5	TRBJ2-7	CASSLGRGSYEQYF
TRBV9	TRBJ1-4	CASSVGGMGNEKLFF
TRBV19	TRBJ1-4	CASTTGTGDNEKLFF
TRBV9	TRBJ2-1	CASSVDGRGYNEQFF
TRBV11-1	TRBJ2-2	CASSLLGNTGELFF
TRBV19	TRBJ1-5	CASTNPGQLYNQPQHF
TRBV7-8	TRBJ1-1	CASSFLTVNTEAFF
TRBV10-3	TRBJ1-2	CAISAGDPSDGYTF
TRBV7-8	TRBJ2-1	CASRTGYNEQFF
TRBV10-3	TRBJ2-5	CAISEERQGGETQYF
TRBV5-6	TRBJ2-5	CASSSRPGLRETQYF
TRBV10-2	TRBJ1-2	CASSKGQAYGYTF
TRBV10-3	TRBJ2-5	CAISYTRAGEETQYF
TRBV27	TRBJ2-5	CASSFSGVETQYF
TRBV30	TRBJ1-2	CAWSGGYGGYTF
TRBV5-4	TRBJ2-1	CASSSNVLAGNNEQFF
TRBV4-1	TRBJ2-7	CASSSRTGGYEQYF